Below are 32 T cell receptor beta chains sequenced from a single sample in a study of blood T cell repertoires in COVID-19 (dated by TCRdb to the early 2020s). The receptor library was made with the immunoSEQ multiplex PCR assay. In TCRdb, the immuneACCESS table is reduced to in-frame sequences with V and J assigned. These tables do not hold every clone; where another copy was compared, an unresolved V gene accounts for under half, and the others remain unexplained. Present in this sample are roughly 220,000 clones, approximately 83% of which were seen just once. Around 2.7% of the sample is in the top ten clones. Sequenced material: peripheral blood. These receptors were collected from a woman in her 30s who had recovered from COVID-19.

The CDR3 loop reads CASSPVGARDNSPLHF. CDR3 DNA: TGTGCCAGCAGCCCCGTAGGAGCCAGGGATAATTCACCCCTCCACTTT. This chain joins TRBV9 and TRBJ1-6, with D perhaps matching TRBD1 (5 bases). The V gene's germline CDR1 is SGDLS and CDR2 YYNGEE. This CDR3 has 16 amino acids. V lost 4 bases, J lost 5 bases, and 16 bases lay in between.

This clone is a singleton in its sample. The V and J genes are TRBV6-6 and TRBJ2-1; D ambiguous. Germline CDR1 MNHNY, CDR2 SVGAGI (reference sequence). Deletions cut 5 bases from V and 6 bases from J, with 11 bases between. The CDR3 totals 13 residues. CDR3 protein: CASSPQRVNEQFF. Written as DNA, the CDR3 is TGTGCCAGCAGTCCTCAGCGAGTCAATGAGCAGTTCTTC.

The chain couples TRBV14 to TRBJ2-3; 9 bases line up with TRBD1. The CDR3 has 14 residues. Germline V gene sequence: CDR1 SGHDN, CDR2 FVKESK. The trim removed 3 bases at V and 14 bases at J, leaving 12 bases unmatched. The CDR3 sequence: CASSHYRTGAQPYF. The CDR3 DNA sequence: TGTGCCAGCAGCCACTACCGGACAGGGGCTCAACCGTATTTT.

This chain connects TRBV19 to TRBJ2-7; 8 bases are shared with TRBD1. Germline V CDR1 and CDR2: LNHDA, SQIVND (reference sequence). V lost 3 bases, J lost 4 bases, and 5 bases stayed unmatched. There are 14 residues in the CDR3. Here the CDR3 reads CASSIGQGAYEQYF. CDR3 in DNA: TGTGCCAGTAGTATCGGACAGGGAGCGTACGAGCAGTACTTC.

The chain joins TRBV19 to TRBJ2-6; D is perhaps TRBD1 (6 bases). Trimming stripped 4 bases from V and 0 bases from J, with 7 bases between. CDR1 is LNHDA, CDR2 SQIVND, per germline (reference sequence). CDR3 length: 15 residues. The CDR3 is CASSKQGSGANVLTF. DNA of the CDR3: TGTGCCAGTAGTAAACAGGGCTCTGGGGCCAACGTCCTGACTTTC.

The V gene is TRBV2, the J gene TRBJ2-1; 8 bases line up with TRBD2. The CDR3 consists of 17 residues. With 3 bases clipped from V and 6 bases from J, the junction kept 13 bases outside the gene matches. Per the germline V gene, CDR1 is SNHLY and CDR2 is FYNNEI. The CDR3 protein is CASSDRFRILAANEQFF. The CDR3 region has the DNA TGTGCCAGCAGTGATAGGTTCCGGATACTAGCGGCCAATGAGCAGTTCTTC. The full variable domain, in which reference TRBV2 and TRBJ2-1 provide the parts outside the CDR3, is EPEVTQTPSHQVTQMGQEVILRCVPISNHLYFYWYRQILGQKVEFLVSFYNNEISEKSEIFDDQFSVERPDGSNFTLKIRSTKLEDSAMYFCASSDRFRILAANEQFFGPGTRLTVL.

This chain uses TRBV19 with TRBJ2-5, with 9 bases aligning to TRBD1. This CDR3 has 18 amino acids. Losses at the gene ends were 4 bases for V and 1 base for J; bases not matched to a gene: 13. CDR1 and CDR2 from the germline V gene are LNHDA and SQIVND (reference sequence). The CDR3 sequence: CASSKRPGTGFGQETQYF. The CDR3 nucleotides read TGTGCCAGTAGTAAACGCCCCGGGACAGGGTTTGGCCAAGAGACCCAGTACTTC.

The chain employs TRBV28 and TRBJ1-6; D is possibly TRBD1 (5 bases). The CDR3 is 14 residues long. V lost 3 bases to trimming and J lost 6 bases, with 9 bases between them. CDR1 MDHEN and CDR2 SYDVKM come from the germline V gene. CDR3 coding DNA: TGTGCCAGCAGTTTCAGGGTGGGTAATTCACCCCTCCACTTT. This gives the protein CASSFRVGNSPLHF.

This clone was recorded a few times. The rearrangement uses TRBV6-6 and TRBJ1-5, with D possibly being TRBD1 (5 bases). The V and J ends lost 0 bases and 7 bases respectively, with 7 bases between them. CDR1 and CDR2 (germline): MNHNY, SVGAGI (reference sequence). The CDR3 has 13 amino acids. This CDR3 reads CASSYSTDQPQHF. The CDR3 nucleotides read TGTGCCAGCAGTTACTCGACAGACCAGCCCCAGCATTTT.

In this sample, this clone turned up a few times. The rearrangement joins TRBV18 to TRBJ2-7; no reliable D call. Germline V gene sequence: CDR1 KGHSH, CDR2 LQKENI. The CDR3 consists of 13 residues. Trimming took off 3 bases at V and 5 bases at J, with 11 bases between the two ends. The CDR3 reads CASSPYSNDEQYF. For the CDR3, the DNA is TGTGCCAGCTCACCTTACTCGAACGACGAGCAGTACTTC.

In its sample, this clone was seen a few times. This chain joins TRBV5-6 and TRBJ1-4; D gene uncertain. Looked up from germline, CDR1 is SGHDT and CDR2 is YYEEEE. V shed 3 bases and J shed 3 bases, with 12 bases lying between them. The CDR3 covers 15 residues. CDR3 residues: CASSSRGEANEKLFF. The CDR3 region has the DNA TGTGCCAGCAGCTCCCGTGGGGAGGCTAATGAAAAACTGTTTTTT.

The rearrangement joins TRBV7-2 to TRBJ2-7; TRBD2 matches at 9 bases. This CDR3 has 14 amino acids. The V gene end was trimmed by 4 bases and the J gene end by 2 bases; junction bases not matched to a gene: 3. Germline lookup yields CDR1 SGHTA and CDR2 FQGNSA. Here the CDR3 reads CASSWASGAYEQYF. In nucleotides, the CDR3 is TGTGCCAGCAGCTGGGCTAGCGGGGCCTACGAGCAGTACTTC.

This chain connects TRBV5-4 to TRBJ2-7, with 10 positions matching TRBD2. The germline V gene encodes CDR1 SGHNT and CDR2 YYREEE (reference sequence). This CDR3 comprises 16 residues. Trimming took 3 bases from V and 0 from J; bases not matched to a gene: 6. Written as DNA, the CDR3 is TGTGCCAGCAGCTCAGGACCTAGCGGGGGCTCCTACGAGCAGTACTTC. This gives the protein CASSSGPSGGSYEQYF.

CDR3 DNA sequence: TGTGCCAGCAGCTTATACAATCAGGGCTACACCTTC. Its translation: CASSLYNQGYTF. The rearrangement joins TRBV13 to TRBJ1-2; D not certain. This CDR3 contains 12 residues. The germline V and J ends were trimmed by 2 bases and 8 bases, with 9 bases remaining between them. The germline gives CDR1 PRHDT, CDR2 FYEKMQ (reference sequence).

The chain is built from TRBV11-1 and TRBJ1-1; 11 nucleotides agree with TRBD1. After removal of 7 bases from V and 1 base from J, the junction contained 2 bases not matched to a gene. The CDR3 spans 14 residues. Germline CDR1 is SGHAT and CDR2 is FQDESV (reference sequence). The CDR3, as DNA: TGTGCCAGCATCGGGACAGGGGGGAACACTGAAGCTTTCTTT. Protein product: CASIGTGGNTEAFF.

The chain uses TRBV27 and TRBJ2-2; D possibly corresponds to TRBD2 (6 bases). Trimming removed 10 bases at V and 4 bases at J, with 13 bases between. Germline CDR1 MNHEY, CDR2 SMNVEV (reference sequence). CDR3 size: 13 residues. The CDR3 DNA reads TGTGCCACCCCGAGGAGGGCCACCGGGGAGCTGTTTTTT. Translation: CATPRRATGELFF.

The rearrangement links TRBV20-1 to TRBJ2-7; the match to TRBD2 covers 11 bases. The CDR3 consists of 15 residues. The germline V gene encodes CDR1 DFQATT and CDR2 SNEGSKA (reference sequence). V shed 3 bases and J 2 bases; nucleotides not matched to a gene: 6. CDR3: CSASLGTSGTYEQYF. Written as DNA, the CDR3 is TGCAGTGCTAGTTTAGGGACTAGCGGTACCTACGAGCAGTACTTC.

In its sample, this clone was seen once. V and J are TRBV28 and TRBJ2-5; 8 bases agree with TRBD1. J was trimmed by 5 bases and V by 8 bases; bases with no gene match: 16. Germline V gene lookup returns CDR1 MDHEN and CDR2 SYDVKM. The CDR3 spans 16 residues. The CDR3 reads CASYSSSGRGPETQYF. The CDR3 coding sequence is TGTGCCAGCTACTCTAGCTCGGGCAGGGGGCCGGAGACCCAGTACTTC.

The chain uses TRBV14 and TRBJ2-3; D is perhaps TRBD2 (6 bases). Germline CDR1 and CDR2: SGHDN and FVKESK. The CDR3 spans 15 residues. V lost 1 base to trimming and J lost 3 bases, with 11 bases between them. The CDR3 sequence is CASSQAAGSTDTQYF. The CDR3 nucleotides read TGTGCCAGCAGCCAAGCTGCGGGGTCTACAGATACGCAGTATTTT.

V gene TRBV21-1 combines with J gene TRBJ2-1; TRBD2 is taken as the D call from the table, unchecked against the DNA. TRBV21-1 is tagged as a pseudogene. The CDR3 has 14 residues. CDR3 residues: CASSRRGRDNEQFF. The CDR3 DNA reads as TGTGCCAGCAGCAGGCGGGGGAGGGACAATGAGCAGTTCTTC.

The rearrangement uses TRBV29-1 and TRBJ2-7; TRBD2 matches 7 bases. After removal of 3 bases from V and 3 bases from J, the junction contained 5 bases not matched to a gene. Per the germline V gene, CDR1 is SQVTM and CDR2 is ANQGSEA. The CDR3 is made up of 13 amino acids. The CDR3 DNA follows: TGCAGCGTTGACGGCGGGAGTAACTACGAGCAGTACTTC. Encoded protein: CSVDGGSNYEQYF.

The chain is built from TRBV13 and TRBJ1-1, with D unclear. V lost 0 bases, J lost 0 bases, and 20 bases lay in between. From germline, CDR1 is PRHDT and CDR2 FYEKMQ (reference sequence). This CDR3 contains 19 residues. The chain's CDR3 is CASSLGRTLLSTMNTEAFF. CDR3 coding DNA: TGTGCCAGCAGCTTAGGCCGTACACTACTTTCGACTATGAACACTGAAGCTTTCTTT. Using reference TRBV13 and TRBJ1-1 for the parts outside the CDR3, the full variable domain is AAGVIQSPRHLIKEKRETATLKCYPIPRHDTVYWYQQGPGQDPQFLISFYEKMQSDKGSIPDRFSAQQFSDYHSELNMSSLELGDSALYFCASSLGRTLLSTMNTEAFFGQGTRLTVV.

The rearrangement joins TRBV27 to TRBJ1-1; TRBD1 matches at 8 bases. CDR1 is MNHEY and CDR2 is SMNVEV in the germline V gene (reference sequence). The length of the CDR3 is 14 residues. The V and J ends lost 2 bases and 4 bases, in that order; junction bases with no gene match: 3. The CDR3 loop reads CASSLQGASTEAFF. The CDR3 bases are TGTGCCAGCAGTTTACAGGGGGCAAGCACTGAAGCTTTCTTT.

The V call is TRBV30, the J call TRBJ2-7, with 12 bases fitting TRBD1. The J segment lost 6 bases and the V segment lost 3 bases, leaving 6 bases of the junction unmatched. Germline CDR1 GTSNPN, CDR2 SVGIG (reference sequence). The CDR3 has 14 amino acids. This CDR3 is CAWRGRDRGPEQYF. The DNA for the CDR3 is TGTGCCTGGAGAGGTAGGGACAGGGGGCCCGAGCAGTACTTC.

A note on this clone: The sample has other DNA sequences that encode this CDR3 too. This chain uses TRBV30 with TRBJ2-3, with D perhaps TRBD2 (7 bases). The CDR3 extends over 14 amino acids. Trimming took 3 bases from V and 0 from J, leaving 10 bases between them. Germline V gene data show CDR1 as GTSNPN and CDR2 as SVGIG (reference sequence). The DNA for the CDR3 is TGTGCCTGGAGGCGGGGGCCGAGCACAGATACGCAGTATTTT. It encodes CAWRRGPSTDTQYF.

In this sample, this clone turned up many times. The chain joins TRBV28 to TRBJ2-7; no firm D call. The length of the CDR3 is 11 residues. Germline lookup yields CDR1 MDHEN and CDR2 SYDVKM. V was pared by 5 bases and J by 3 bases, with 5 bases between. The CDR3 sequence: CASSHGYEQYF. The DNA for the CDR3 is TGTGCCAGCAGTCACGGCTACGAGCAGTACTTC. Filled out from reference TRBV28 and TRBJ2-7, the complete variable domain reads DVKVTQSSRYLVKRTGEKVFLECVQDMDHENMFWYRQDPGLGLRLIYFSYDVKMKEKGDIPEGYSVSREKKERFSLILESASTNQTSMYLCASSHGYEQYFGPGTRLTVT.

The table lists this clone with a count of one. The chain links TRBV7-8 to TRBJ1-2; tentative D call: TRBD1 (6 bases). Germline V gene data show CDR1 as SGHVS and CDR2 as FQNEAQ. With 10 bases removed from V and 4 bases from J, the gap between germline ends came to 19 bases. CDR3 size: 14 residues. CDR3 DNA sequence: TGTGCCACTTCCCCCTCGACAGGATCCTATGGCTACACCTTC. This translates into CATSPSTGSYGYTF.

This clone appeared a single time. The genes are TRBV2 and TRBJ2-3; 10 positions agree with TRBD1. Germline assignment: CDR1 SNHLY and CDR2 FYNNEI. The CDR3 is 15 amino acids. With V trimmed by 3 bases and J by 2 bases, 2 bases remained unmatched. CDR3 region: CASSEGTGDTDTQYF. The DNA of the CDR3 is TGTGCCAGCAGTGAGGGGACAGGGGACACAGATACGCAGTATTTT.

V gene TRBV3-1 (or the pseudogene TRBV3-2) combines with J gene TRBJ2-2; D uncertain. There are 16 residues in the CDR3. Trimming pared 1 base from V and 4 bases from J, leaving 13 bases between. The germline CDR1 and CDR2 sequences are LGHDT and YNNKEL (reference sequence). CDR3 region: CASSQARQPSTGELFF. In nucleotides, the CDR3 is TGTGCCAGCAGCCAAGCGAGACAACCGTCCACCGGGGAGCTGTTTTTT.

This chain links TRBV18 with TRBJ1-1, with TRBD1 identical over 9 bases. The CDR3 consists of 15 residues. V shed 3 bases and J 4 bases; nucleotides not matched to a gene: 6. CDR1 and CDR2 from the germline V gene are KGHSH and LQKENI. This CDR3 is CASSPDRGGGTEAFF. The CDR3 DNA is TGTGCCAGCTCACCCGACAGGGGGGGAGGCACTGAAGCTTTCTTT.

In nucleotides, the CDR3 is TGTGCCAGCTCACCGTCCTCCTTGGGCGTAAGTGGAAACACCATATATTTT. Its protein is CASSPSSLGVSGNTIYF. The rearrangement uses TRBV18 and TRBJ1-3; D uncertain. Germline V gene data show CDR1 as KGHSH and CDR2 as LQKENI. CDR3 length: 17 residues. V lost 3 bases and J lost 3, with 18 bases in between.

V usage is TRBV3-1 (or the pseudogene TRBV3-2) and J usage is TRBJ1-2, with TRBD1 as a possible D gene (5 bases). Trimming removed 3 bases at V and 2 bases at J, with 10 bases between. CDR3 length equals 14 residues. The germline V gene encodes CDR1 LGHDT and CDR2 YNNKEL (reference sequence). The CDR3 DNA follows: TGTGCCAGCAGCCACCTCAGGGAAAACTATGGCTACACCTTC. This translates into CASSHLRENYGYTF.